These 23 T cell receptor beta chains originate from one sample sequenced in a study of CD8+ T cells in alopecia areata. As the sequencing template, cDNA was produced by extracting RNA and reverse transcribing it. Sequencing was performed with immunoSEQ multiplex PCR; in TCRdb, only in-frame clones are kept and a portion is missing. The data show about 87,000 clones, about 70% seen once. Treatment denoted: oral pan-JAK inhibitor, 5-10 mg twice daily. The specimen comprised CD8+ T cells sorted from blood, sampled between weeks 44 and 45, from a patient treated with tofacitinib. These receptors were taken from a human donor with alopecia areata.

The chain is built from TRBV29-1 and TRBJ2-7, with D hard to call. The germline gives CDR1 SQVTM, CDR2 ANQGSEA. Trimming removed 5 bases from V and 3 bases from J, with 17 bases in between. The CDR3 length is 14 residues. The CDR3 reads CSVIRSDRIYEQYF. CDR3 in DNA: TGCAGCGTTATAAGGTCAGATCGAATCTACGAGCAGTACTTC.

The J gene is TRBJ2-1, the V gene TRBV7-6, with 8 bases lining up with TRBD2. The CDR3 loop spans 14 amino acids. Germline V CDR1 and CDR2: SGHVS, FNYEAQ. V was pared by 5 bases and J by 4 bases, with 4 bases of the junction left unmatched. The CDR3 nucleotides read TGTGCCAGCAGCCGTGGACTAGCTTACAATGAGCAGTTCTTC. It yields the protein CASSRGLAYNEQFF.

V is TRBV29-1 and J is TRBJ1-1; D remains unclear. This CDR3 spans 14 amino acids. Trimming removed 7 bases at V and 1 base at J, with 16 bases between. Germline V CDR1 and CDR2: SQVTM, ANQGSEA. CDR3 bases: TGCAGCGCCCCACTGAGTGGAGGGAACACTGAAGCTTTCTTT. Its translation: CSAPLSGGNTEAFF.

The chain couples TRBV19 to TRBJ1-5, with D tentatively TRBD1 (5 bases). Trimming stripped 8 bases from V and 4 bases from J, with 18 bases between. CDR1 is LNHDA, CDR2 SQIVND, per germline (reference sequence). The CDR3 length is 15 residues. The CDR3 here is CASRQGTIWNQPQHF. The DNA for the CDR3 is TGTGCCAGTCGTCAGGGTACAATTTGGAATCAGCCCCAGCATTTT.

This clone is medium-sized. This sequence joins TRBV4-3 and TRBJ2-7; D could derive from TRBD1 or TRBD2 (5 bases each). The CDR3 is 16 amino acids. V gave up 0 bases and J gave up 3 bases, with 15 bases separating them. Germline values: CDR1 LGHNA, CDR2 YSLEER. CDR3 in DNA: TGCGCCAGCAGCCAAGAACATGGGACGGAAAACTACGAGCAGTACTTC. Protein sequence: CASSQEHGTENYEQYF.

This clone was recorded once. The chain recombines TRBV5-1 with TRBJ2-7; D is unclear. Trimming stripped 0 bases from V and 2 bases from J, with 12 bases between. This CDR3 comprises 15 residues. Germline values: CDR1 SGHRS, CDR2 YFSETQ. CDR3 region: CASSLVGGETYEQYF. CDR3 DNA: TGCGCCAGCAGCTTGGTGGGTGGGGAAACCTACGAGCAGTACTTC.

The rearrangement joins TRBV29-1 to TRBJ1-2; weak D call: TRBD1 (6 bases). V lost 5 bases and J lost 0, with 19 bases in between. This CDR3 is built from 16 residues. Germline assignment: CDR1 SQVTM and CDR2 ANQGSEA. DNA of the CDR3: TGCAGCGTTATTGATCCAGACAGGCCCACTAACTATGGCTACACCTTC. Translation gives CSVIDPDRPTNYGYTF.

This rearrangement joins TRBV29-1 to TRBJ2-7; D remains ambiguous. Germline V lookup: CDR1 SQVTM, CDR2 ANQGSEA. Trimming removed 4 bases from V and 1 base from J, with 11 bases in between. This CDR3 is built from 13 residues. The DNA for the CDR3 is TGCAGCGTTGTCCCGAGGTGGTCCTACGAGCAGTACTTC. Translating gives CSVVPRWSYEQYF.

The chain carries TRBV9 and TRBJ2-1, with 7 bases that match TRBD1. The CDR3 length is 15 residues. Per the germline V gene, CDR1 is SGDLS and CDR2 is YYNGEE. After removal of 2 bases from V and 8 bases from J, the junction contained 10 bases not matched to a gene. As DNA, the CDR3 is TGTGCCAGCAGCGTCGGACAGGCCGAAGTCGATGAGCAGTTCTTC. This translates into CASSVGQAEVDEQFF.

The CDR3, as DNA: TGTGCCAGCAGCCCCGGGACAGACAATGAGCAGTTCTTC. This codes for CASSPGTDNEQFF. The J gene is TRBJ2-1, the V gene TRBV7-9; 7 bases fit TRBD1. V trimming: 5 bases; J trimming: 5 bases; junction bases outside the gene matches: 3. CDR3 size: 13 residues. Germline V gene lookup returns CDR1 SEHNR and CDR2 FQNEAQ (reference sequence).

J is TRBJ2-7 and V is TRBV27; 9 nucleotides align to TRBD2. The CDR3 runs to 17 residues. The germline V gene has CDR1 MNHEY and CDR2 SMNVEV (reference sequence). J lost 0 bases, V lost 5 bases, and 11 bases had no gene match. The CDR3 loop reads CASSPLGSGGHSYEQYF. The CDR3 nucleotides read TGTGCCAGCAGTCCCCTAGGTAGCGGGGGCCACTCCTACGAGCAGTACTTC.

This clone was detected a few times. The gene calls are TRBV2 and TRBJ1-2, with a possible D match to TRBD1 (5 bases). From germline, CDR1 is SNHLY and CDR2 FYNNEI. CDR3 length: 16 residues. The germline V and J ends were trimmed by 6 bases and 4 bases, with 21 bases remaining between them. CDR3 protein: CASSYPGTAVLYGYTF. CDR3 nucleotides: TGTGCCAGCAGCTACCCCGGGACCGCAGTACTCTATGGCTACACCTTC. The variable domain in full, with the rest retrieved from reference TRBV2 and TRBJ1-2, is EPEVTQTPSHQVTQMGQEVILRCVPISNHLYFYWYRQILGQKVEFLVSFYNNEISEKSEIFDDQFSVERPDGSNFTLKIRSTKLEDSAMYFCASSYPGTAVLYGYTFGSGTRLTVV.

This clone turned up a few times. The rearrangement links TRBV7-9 to TRBJ2-1; the D call may be TRBD1 or TRBD2 (5 bases each). There are 13 residues in the CDR3. Trimming left V 5 bases short and J 14 bases short, with 19 bases between. Germline V lookup: CDR1 SEHNR, CDR2 FQNEAQ (reference sequence). The CDR3 DNA sequence: TGTGCCAGCAGCAAACCGGGACCCCCTGGGGAGTTCTTC. It yields the protein CASSKPGPPGEFF.

The chain combines TRBV4-3 with TRBJ2-2; perhaps TRBD1 as D (6 bases). The CDR3 totals 15 residues. The V gene's germline CDR1 is LGHNA and CDR2 YSLEER. V gave up 0 bases and J gave up 5 bases, with 10 bases separating them. The CDR3 here is CASSQDWQGTGELFF. The CDR3 region has the DNA TGCGCCAGCAGCCAAGATTGGCAGGGGACCGGGGAGCTGTTTTTT.

The chain links TRBV30 to TRBJ2-5; either TRBD1 or TRBD2 may fit D (5 bases each). Trimming left V 4 bases short and J 4 bases short, with 13 bases between. This CDR3 is 13 amino acids long. Germline V lookup: CDR1 GTSNPN, CDR2 SVGIG (reference sequence). The CDR3 sequence: CAWTPGRVETQYF. DNA of the CDR3: TGTGCCTGGACTCCGGGACGGGTAGAGACCCAGTACTTC.

By its share, this clone is medium-sized. V gene TRBV6-5 combines with J gene TRBJ1-1; weak D call: TRBD1 (6 bases). The CDR3 covers 14 residues. V was shortened by 3 bases and J by 1 base, with 9 bases between the two germline ends. The germline gives CDR1 MNHEY, CDR2 SVGAGI. The CDR3 is CASSYGQRNTEAFF. CDR3 bases: TGTGCCAGCAGTTATGGACAGAGGAACACTGAAGCTTTCTTT.

V is TRBV5-1 and J is TRBJ2-7; TRBD1 is a possible D gene (6 bases). Trimming left V 0 bases short and J 0 bases short, with 13 bases between. This CDR3 contains 16 residues. Germline V gene data show CDR1 as SGHRS and CDR2 as YFSETQ. The CDR3 nucleotides read TGCGCCAGCAGCTTGGAATACGGACAGAGCTCCTACGAGCAGTACTTC. Translating gives CASSLEYGQSSYEQYF.

The V gene is TRBV15, the J gene TRBJ2-1; the match to TRBD1 covers 7 bases. The CDR3 length is 16 residues. V lost 4 bases and J lost 4; bases outside the gene matches: 10. The germline V gene has CDR1 LNHNV and CDR2 YYDKDF (reference sequence). The CDR3 nucleotides read TGTGCCACCAGCACAACAGGGGACATCTCGTACAATGAGCAGTTCTTC. The encoded protein is CATSTTGDISYNEQFF.

This chain links TRBV9 with TRBJ2-7; D perhaps matches TRBD2 (6 bases). Per the germline V gene, CDR1 is SGDLS and CDR2 is YYNGEE. The V and J ends lost 4 bases and 4 bases respectively, with 9 bases between them. This CDR3 has 12 residues. The CDR3 DNA is TGTGCCAGCAGCCCCGGGGGTTACGAGCAGTACTTC. Its protein product is CASSPGGYEQYF.

The chain combines TRBV7-2 with TRBJ2-7, with D possibly being TRBD1 (6 bases). Germline CDR1 reads SGHTA; CDR2 reads FQGNSA. Trimming pared 4 bases from V and 3 bases from J, leaving 22 bases between. The CDR3 has 17 amino acids. CDR3 sequence (DNA): TGTGCCAGCAGCTCAGTGGGAACTCAGGGGTTTCTCTACGAGCAGTACTTC. Protein product: CASSSVGTQGFLYEQYF.

In regard to this clone: Other DNA sequences within the sample encode an identical CDR3. The CDR3 nucleotides are TGTGCCAGTAGTATAGGCCAGATGAACACTGAAGCTTTCTTT. This translates into CASSIGQMNTEAFF. The genes are TRBV19 and TRBJ1-1; D uncertain. V was clipped by 1 base and J by 0 bases, with 6 bases between them. This CDR3 has 14 residues. Per germline, CDR1 LNHDA and CDR2 SQIVND (reference sequence).

The chain is built from TRBV30 and TRBJ2-2, with 8 bases aligning to TRBD2. CDR1 is GTSNPN and CDR2 is SVGIG in the germline V gene (reference sequence). Trimming cost V 4 bases and J 4 bases; bases outside gene matches: 8. This CDR3 has 15 residues. CDR3 sequence: CAWTPGGAGTGELFF. The CDR3 DNA follows: TGTGCCTGGACCCCCGGGGGGGCGGGCACCGGGGAGCTGTTTTTT.

The chain couples TRBV9 to TRBJ1-1; D gene unclear. Trimming left V 0 bases short and J 6 bases short, with 12 bases between. The CDR3 length is 14 residues. The germline CDR1 and CDR2 sequences are SGDLS and YYNGEE. CDR3 residues: CASSVGPGIAEAFF. CDR3 nucleotides: TGTGCCAGCAGCGTAGGGCCGGGGATCGCTGAAGCTTTCTTT.